One and the same sample provided the 25 T cell receptor beta chains below, sequenced in a study of metastatic and nonmetastatic thyroid tumors. Before thyroid surgery, none of the patients had received any treatment. TCRdb reanalyzed the PCR reads with MiXCR. The sample has about 27,000 clones; about 16% are singletons. The sample was blood. The receptors were sampled from a male donor with papillary thyroid cancer or a benign thyroid nodule (not recorded which). Some clones in this sample may be carry-over from other donors' samples.

Ten or more counts support this clone. The rearrangement uses TRBV24-1 and TRBJ1-5, with D hard to call. CDR3 length: 15 amino acids. Trimming removed 2 bases at V and 0 bases at J, with 7 bases between. CDR1 is KGHDR and CDR2 is SFDVKD in the germline V gene. In DNA, the CDR3 is TGTGCCACCAGTGATTCCGGGGATAGCAATCAGCCCCAGCATTTT. Translated, it gives CATSDSGDSNQPQHF.

This clone was found many times. This chain joins TRBV12-3 or TRBV12-4 and TRBJ2-1; TRBD1 agrees at 10 bases. The CDR3 totals 14 residues. With 1 base clipped from V and 8 bases from J, the junction kept 2 bases outside the gene matches. CDR3 in DNA: TGTGCCAGCAGTTTAGGACAGGGGGCTTATGAGCAGTTCTTC. Its translation is CASSLGQGAYEQFF.

This clone was found many times. V and J are TRBV7-3 and TRBJ2-1; D assignment may be TRBD1 or TRBD2 (5 bases each). The CDR3 consists of 13 residues. CDR1 is SGHTA and CDR2 is FQGTGA in the germline V gene. The V end was cut by 4 bases, the J end by 8 bases, with 12 bases between. This CDR3 reads CASSSFRGDEQFF. The CDR3 bases are TGTGCCAGCAGCTCTTTCCGGGGCGATGAGCAGTTCTTC.

This clone has at least ten counts. The gene calls are TRBV5-1 and TRBJ2-1; 11 bases map to TRBD2. Looked up from germline, CDR1 is SGHRS and CDR2 is YFSETQ. J was trimmed by 2 bases and V by 3 bases; bases with no gene match: 4. The CDR3 is 16 residues long. The CDR3 loop reads CASSSGTSGTYNEQFF. The CDR3 coding sequence is TGCGCCAGCAGCTCTGGGACTAGCGGAACCTACAATGAGCAGTTCTTC. Drawing the rest from reference TRBV5-1 and TRBJ2-1, the complete variable domain is KAGVTQTPRYLIKTRGQQVTLSCSPISGHRSVSWYQQTPGQGLQFLFEYFSETQRNKGNFPGRFSGRQFSNSRSEMNVSTLELGDSALYLCASSSGTSGTYNEQFFGPGTRLTVL.

This clone was seen repeatedly, ten times or more. The rearrangement joins TRBV27 to TRBJ2-1; 9 nucleotides align to TRBD2. The junction had 15 bases not matched to a gene; V was cut back by 6 bases and J by 9 bases. Looked up from germline, CDR1 is MNHEY and CDR2 is SMNVEV (reference sequence). The CDR3 is 16 amino acids. Here the CDR3 reads CASSPILASGNGEQFF. CDR3 DNA: TGTGCCAGCAGCCCTATACTGGCTAGCGGGAATGGTGAGCAGTTCTTC.

Turning to this clone: At one boundary the junction diverges from the germline segment, which might be a read error. The chain employs TRBV4-1 and TRBJ1-1, with 10 bases fitting TRBD1. CDR1 and CDR2 from the germline V gene are MGHRA and YSYEKL. The CDR3 runs 15 residues. The chain's CDR3 is CASSLTGGMNTEALF. For the CDR3, the DNA is TGCGCCAGCAGCCTGACAGGGGGCATGAACACTGAAGCTCTCTTT.

This rearrangement joins TRBV11-2 to TRBJ1-5; no clear D gene. The CDR3 extends over 16 amino acids. V lost 0 bases and J lost 1, with 10 bases in between. Per germline, CDR1 SGHAT and CDR2 FQNNGV. The chain's CDR3 is CASSLDLQGSNQPQHF. CDR3 DNA sequence: TGTGCCAGCAGCTTAGATCTACAAGGGAGCAATCAGCCCCAGCATTTT.

The genes are TRBV20-1 and TRBJ2-1; D gene unclear. CDR1 and CDR2 (germline): DFQATT, SNEGSKA (reference sequence). CDR3 length equals 15 residues. The V gene lost 6 bases and the J gene lost 2 bases, with 17 bases spanning the gap. The CDR3 here is CSAQTVLKAYNEQFF. CDR3 DNA sequence: TGCAGTGCGCAGACGGTATTGAAGGCCTACAATGAGCAGTTCTTC.

This clone was recorded many times. For the CDR3, the DNA is TGTGCCAGCAGCCCGAGGGTGGCGGGGGCCTACGAGCAGTACTTC. Translation gives CASSPRVAGAYEQYF. The chain carries TRBV9 and TRBJ2-7; TRBD2 matches at 7 bases. The CDR3 runs to 15 residues. Germline V gene data show CDR1 as SGDLS and CDR2 as YYNGEE. J lost 2 bases, V lost 4 bases, and 9 bases had no gene match. The whole variable domain, remainder taken from reference TRBV9 and TRBJ2-7, is DSGVTQTPKHLITATGQRVTLRCSPRSGDLSVYWYQQSLDQGLQFLIQYYNGEERAKGNILERFSAQQFPDLHSELNLSSLELGDSALYFCASSPRVAGAYEQYFGPGTRLTVT.

This clone appeared once. The junction departs from the called germline gene at one end, perhaps through a read error. The chain carries TRBV19 and TRBJ1-5; D unclear. The CDR3 spans 14 residues. CDR1 and CDR2 (germline): LNHDA, SQIVND (reference sequence). The CDR3 is CASHYSISYQPQHF. CDR3 nucleotides: TGTGCCAGTCACTACAGCATAAGCTATCAGCCACAGCATTTT.

This clone appeared many times. The chain uses TRBV20-1 and TRBJ2-7; the match to TRBD1 covers 10 bases. This CDR3 region has 14 residues. Germline V gene sequence: CDR1 DFQATT, CDR2 SNEGSKA (reference sequence). Trimming at V came to 8 bases and at J to 6 bases, leaving 13 bases not matched to a gene. In DNA form, the CDR3 reads TGCAGTCCTACCCAATCCGGGACAGGGGCCGAGCAGTACTTC. Translating it yields CSPTQSGTGAEQYF.

The table lists this clone with many counts. V gene TRBV7-2 combines with J gene TRBJ2-3; 16 bases match TRBD2. Unmatched junction bases numbered 3, after V lost 4 bases and J lost 2 bases. The CDR3 runs to 17 residues. CDR1 and CDR2 from the germline V gene are SGHTA and FQGNSA. The CDR3 loop is CASSSGTSGRATDTQYF. The DNA for the CDR3 is TGTGCCAGCAGCTCTGGGACTAGCGGGAGGGCCACAGATACGCAGTATTTT.

This clone showed up many times. This chain connects TRBV5-4 to TRBJ1-6; 9 positions agree with TRBD1. J was trimmed by 7 bases and V by 3 bases; bases with no gene match: 5. Germline CDR1 reads SGHNT; CDR2 reads YYREEE (reference sequence). The CDR3 extends over 15 amino acids. The DNA for the CDR3 is TGTGCCAGCAGCTCCCCCGACAGGGGGAATTCACCCCTCCACTTT. Its translation is CASSSPDRGNSPLHF. Full variable domain (missing parts from reference TRBV5-4 and TRBJ1-6): ETGVTQSPTHLIKTRGQQVTLRCSSQSGHNTVSWYQQALGQGPQFIFQYYREEENGRGNFPPRFSGLQFPNYSSELNVNALELDDSALYLCASSSPDRGNSPLHFGNGTRLTVT.

This clone was recorded many times. The chain is built from TRBV6-4 and TRBJ2-3; D is undetermined. Trimming removed 2 bases from V and 0 bases from J, with 3 bases in between. Germline assignment: CDR1 MRHNA and CDR2 SNTAGT. CDR3 length: 13 amino acids. CDR3 residues: CASSDGSTDTQYF. CDR3 DNA: TGTGCCAGCAGTGACGGGAGCACAGATACGCAGTATTTT.

This clone ranks as medium-sized (0.01 to 0.1%). V and J are TRBV6-2 or TRBV6-3 and TRBJ1-6; D is undetermined. Germline loops: CDR1 MNHEY, CDR2 SVGEGT. This CDR3 has 15 residues. The ends were cut back, 2 bases at V and 10 bases at J, with 15 bases in the middle. The DNA for the CDR3 is TGTGCCAGCAGTTACGGGTCGTCAGTAGGGTCACCCCTCCACTTT. Residues: CASSYGSSVGSPLHF.

The sample holds many counts of this clone. The V call is TRBV12-3 or TRBV12-4, the J call TRBJ2-5; D is ambiguous. The CDR3 spans 14 residues. Trimming took 8 bases from V and 3 from J, leaving 16 bases between them. CDR3 DNA sequence: TGTGCCAGCGGCAACCCTCCGGCAGAAGAGACCCAGTACTTC. Translation gives CASGNPPAEETQYF.

This clone occurred many times. The chain links TRBV3-1 to TRBJ2-2; 8 bases align to TRBD2. The CDR3 covers 16 residues. Unmatched junction bases numbered 2, after V lost 1 base and J lost 1 base. Germline V gene lookup returns CDR1 LGHDT and CDR2 YNNKEL (reference sequence). The CDR3 protein is CASSQALAGNTGELFF. The CDR3 coding sequence is TGTGCCAGCAGCCAAGCCCTAGCGGGGAACACCGGGGAGCTGTTTTTT.

In its sample, this clone is medium-sized. V is TRBV6-1 and J is TRBJ2-7, with unresolved D. This CDR3 spans 13 amino acids. From germline, CDR1 is MNHNS and CDR2 SASEGT. Trimming removed 10 bases at V and 0 bases at J, with 13 bases between. CDR3: CAISLSVSYEQYF. The CDR3 region has the DNA TGTGCCATTTCGCTCAGTGTCTCCTACGAGCAGTACTTC.

This clone was seen repeatedly, ten times or more. This chain uses TRBV19 with TRBJ1-1, with D uncertain. Germline CDR1 and CDR2: LNHDA and SQIVND (reference sequence). The CDR3 extends over 14 amino acids. V was trimmed by 3 bases and J by 2 bases, leaving 10 bases between them. Written as DNA, the CDR3 is TGTGCCAGTAGTATTTTAGGGTTTAACACTGAAGCTTTCTTT. Translated, it gives CASSILGFNTEAFF.

This clone was counted at least ten times. This sequence may be a read error, since a much larger clone differs from it by one base. The same CDR3 arises from other DNA sequences in this sample as well. This chain joins TRBV19 and TRBJ1-1; maybe TRBD1 (6 bases). CDR1 and CDR2 (germline): LNHDA, SQIVND (reference sequence). V lost 8 bases, J lost 5 bases, and 15 bases lay in between. The CDR3 loop spans 13 amino acids. The chain's CDR3 is CASGGSEDTEAFF. CDR3 bases: TGTGCCAGTGGGGGCAGTGAGGATACTGAAGCTTTCTTT.

This clone was observed at least ten times. This chain connects TRBV28 to TRBJ1-2; D is undetermined. This CDR3 is built from 12 residues. Per germline, CDR1 MDHEN and CDR2 SYDVKM. The V and J ends lost 7 bases and 7 bases respectively, with 13 bases between them. Written as DNA, the CDR3 is TGTGCCAGCAAGGCCTTGTTGACTGGCTACACCTTC. The encoded protein is CASKALLTGYTF.

To note about this clone: A read error may account for a junction end that differs from germline. The V gene is TRBV20-1, the J gene TRBJ2-2; a possible D gene is TRBD2 (7 bases). Looked up from germline, CDR1 is DFQATT and CDR2 is SNEGSKA (reference sequence). The CDR3 runs to 15 residues. The CDR3 DNA reads as TGCAGTGCTAGATATGGGCGGGGGCGGACCGGGGAGCTGGTTTTT. As protein: CSARYGRGRTGELVF.

This clone was observed a handful of times. The V call is TRBV28, the J call TRBJ2-7; TRBD1 might be the D (6 bases). The germline V and J ends were trimmed by 7 bases and 5 bases, with 21 bases remaining between them. In germline, CDR1 is MDHEN, CDR2 SYDVKM. CDR3 length: 15 residues. CDR3 amino acids: CASKEVGTWHHEQYF. In DNA form, the CDR3 reads TGTGCCAGCAAGGAGGTAGGGACATGGCACCACGAGCAGTACTTC. Based on the CDR3 plus reference TRBV28 and TRBJ2-7, the full variable domain is DVKVTQSSRYLVKRTGEKVFLECVQDMDHENMFWYRQDPGLGLRLIYFSYDVKMKEKGDIPEGYSVSREKKERFSLILESASTNQTSMYLCASKEVGTWHHEQYFGPGTRLTVT.

As DNA, the CDR3 is TGTGCCAGCTCACCGCCCCCTGGCAGGGACGAGCAGTACTTC. It encodes CASSPPPGRDEQYF. The chain is built from TRBV18 and TRBJ2-7; tentative D call: TRBD1 (5 bases). Germline-derived CDR1 and CDR2 are KGHSH and LQKENI. The CDR3 is 14 residues long. V lost 3 bases to trimming and J lost 5 bases, with 14 bases between them.

This clone has only a few counts. This may be a read error: a much more frequent sequence differs by one nucleotide. The V and J genes are TRBV11-1 and TRBJ2-3, with 7 positions matching TRBD2. Germline CDR1 reads SGHAT; CDR2 reads FQDESV (reference sequence). The CDR3 spans 16 residues. Trimming took 3 bases from V and 5 from J; bases not matched to a gene: 11. The CDR3 region is CASSFLQAGVEDTQYF. In DNA form, the CDR3 reads TGTGCCAGCAGCTTTCTCCAGGCGGGAGTAGAAGATACGCAGTATTTT.